This T cell receptor (beta chain) comes out of a study of control samples from healthy donors and cancer patients. This CDR3 has 13 residues. This clone has just a few counts. Profiled with immunoSEQ multiplex PCR; TCRdb holds only in-frame clones, not every one. Of about 80,000 clones in the sample, about nine tenths were seen once. The chain links TRBV21-1 to TRBJ1-1. TRBV21-1 corresponds to a pseudogene. Sequenced material: blood. The source is a man aged 50 to 60 in good health. CDR3 sequence reads: CASSTPGNTEAFF. The DNA of the CDR3 is TGTGCCAGCAGCACCCCGGGGAACACTGAAGCTTTCTTT.